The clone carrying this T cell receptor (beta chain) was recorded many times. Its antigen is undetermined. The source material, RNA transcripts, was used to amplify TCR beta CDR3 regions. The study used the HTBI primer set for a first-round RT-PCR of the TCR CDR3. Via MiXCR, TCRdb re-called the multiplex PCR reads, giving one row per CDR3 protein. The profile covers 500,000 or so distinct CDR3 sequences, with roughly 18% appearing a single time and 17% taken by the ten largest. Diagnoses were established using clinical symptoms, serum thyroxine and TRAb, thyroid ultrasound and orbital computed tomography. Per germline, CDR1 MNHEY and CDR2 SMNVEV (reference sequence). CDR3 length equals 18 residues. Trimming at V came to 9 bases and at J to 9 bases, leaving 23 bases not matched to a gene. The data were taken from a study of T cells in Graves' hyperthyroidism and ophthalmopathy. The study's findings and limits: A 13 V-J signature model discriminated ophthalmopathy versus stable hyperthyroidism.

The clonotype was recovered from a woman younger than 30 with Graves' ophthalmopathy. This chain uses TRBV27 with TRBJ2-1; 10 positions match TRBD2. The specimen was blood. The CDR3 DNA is TGTGCCAGTACAAGCCGCCTGGGGGAGAGCGGGAGGGCCGGTGAGCAGTTCTTC. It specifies CASTSRLGESGRAGEQFF.